This TCR beta chain was recovered during a study of T cells in tumors after PD-1 blockade. The overall study: On average, peripheral blood gave some 120,000 TCR templates and 33,000 or so unique clonotypes. Study findings and constraints: Peripheral recruitment is suggested, as some novel exhausted tumor clones were in pre-treatment blood.

Regarding this clone: The antigen is undetermined.

Generated by immunoSEQ multiplex PCR, the TCRdb table keeps only in-frame clones and is missing some. The profile shows tens of thousands of clones, 80% of them singletons. The CDR3 sequence is 18 residues long. Trimming at V came to 0 bases and at J to 5 bases, leaving 9 bases not matched to a gene. Looked up from germline, CDR1 is SGHRS and CDR2 is YFSETQ. This sample comprised PBMCs, obtained before anti-PD-1 treatment. The genes are TRBV5-1 and TRBJ2-5, with 14 nucleotides matching TRBD2. The receptor was derived from a human donor with basal cell carcinoma. The CDR3 reads CASSLARLAGGPLETQYF. The CDR3 DNA sequence: TGCGCCAGCAGCTTGGCCAGACTAGCGGGGGGGCCCTTGGAGACCCAGTACTTC.